A single sample is the source of the 21 T cell receptor beta chains below, sequenced in a study of blood T cell repertoires in COVID-19. TCRdb keeps only in-frame clones here, not all; method: immunoSEQ multiplex PCR. Here the sample spans approximately 200,000 clones, 94% being singletons. Sequencing input: peripheral blood. These receptors were obtained from a man under 40 with COVID-19, enrolled during active disease.

The chain links TRBV27 to TRBJ1-1, with D possibly matching TRBD1 (5 bases). The CDR3 is 15 residues long. The germline V gene has CDR1 MNHEY and CDR2 SMNVEV (reference sequence). Trimming stripped 5 bases from V and 6 bases from J, with 19 bases between. In DNA form, the CDR3 reads TGTGCCAGCAGTCCCCCCCGGGGGACCGGGGCTGAAGCTTTCTTT. Translating it yields CASSPPRGTGAEAFF.

V gene TRBV5-1 combines with J gene TRBJ2-2; TRBD2 aligns across 7 bases. V was clipped by 3 bases and J by 1 base; unmatched bases: 0. The CDR3 has 14 amino acids. The germline gives CDR1 SGHRS, CDR2 YFSETQ. DNA for the CDR3: TGCGCCAGCAGCTCTAGCGGGAACACCGGGGAGCTGTTTTTT. It is translated as CASSSSGNTGELFF.

The chain carries TRBV3-1 (or the pseudogene TRBV3-2) and TRBJ2-2, with unresolved D. CDR3 length: 12 amino acids. Germline CDR1 is LGHDT and CDR2 is YNNKEL (reference sequence). Trimming stripped 6 bases from V and 6 bases from J, with 8 bases between. The CDR3 nucleotides read TGTGCCAGCAGGTCAGTGGCCGGGGAGCTGTTTTTT. Translating it yields CASRSVAGELFF.

This chain connects TRBV19 to TRBJ2-5; D is perhaps TRBD2 (5 bases). Trimming removed 1 base from V and 1 base from J, with 28 bases in between. In germline, CDR1 is LNHDA, CDR2 SQIVND (reference sequence). This CDR3 has 21 amino acids. This CDR3 reads CASSIGPLKRQASRGQETQYF. The CDR3 DNA reads TGTGCCAGTAGTATAGGCCCCTTGAAGCGCCAAGCTTCCCGGGGCCAAGAGACCCAGTACTTC.

J is TRBJ1-2 and V is TRBV12-5, with TRBD1 as a possible D gene (5 bases). This CDR3 contains 14 residues. Trimming took 4 bases from V and 5 from J, leaving 14 bases between them. Germline CDR1 reads LGHNT; CDR2 reads FRNRAP. The CDR3 loop is CASGSGLGLYGYTF. As DNA, the CDR3 is TGTGCTAGTGGTTCGGGACTCGGACTATATGGCTACACCTTC.

The chain combines TRBV10-3 with TRBJ1-2; D remains ambiguous. CDR3 size: 13 residues. Germline V gene sequence: CDR1 ENHRY, CDR2 SYGVKD. The ends were cut back, 2 bases at V and 5 bases at J, with 9 bases in the middle. The CDR3 region has the DNA TGTGCCATCAGTGAGCCTATGGAGTATGGCTACACCTTC. It encodes CAISEPMEYGYTF.

The chain joins TRBV5-1 to TRBJ2-5; the match to TRBD1 covers 7 bases. From germline, CDR1 is SGHRS and CDR2 YFSETQ. V dropped 3 bases and J dropped 5; count of bases not matched to a gene: 10. The CDR3 is 15 amino acids. CDR3 region: CASSSGQPRGETQYF. The CDR3 DNA is TGCGCCAGCAGCTCGGGACAGCCACGGGGCGAGACCCAGTACTTC.

The chain combines TRBV6-5 with TRBJ2-1, with 8 bases fitting TRBD2. This CDR3 contains 15 residues. CDR1 is MNHEY, CDR2 SVGAGI, per germline. V dropped 5 bases and J dropped 9; count of bases not matched to a gene: 12. In DNA, the CDR3 is TGTGCCAGCAGTACCTCCCGAGCGGGGGAATCTGAGCAGTTCTTC. Its translation is CASSTSRAGESEQFF.

The V call is TRBV6-1, the J call TRBJ1-1, with D possibly TRBD1 on 5 matching bases. Trimming shortened V by 3 bases and J by 4 bases, and 12 bases separated the two germline ends. CDR1 and CDR2 from the germline V gene are MNHNS and SASEGT. The CDR3 contains 14 residues. The CDR3 DNA is TGTGCCAGCAGTGAGGGGGAGGGAGGCACTGAAGCTTTCTTT. Amino acids: CASSEGEGGTEAFF.

The chain couples TRBV7-3 to TRBJ2-7; D may be TRBD1 (5 bases). Trimming stripped 5 bases from V and 4 bases from J, with 18 bases between. The CDR3 contains 15 residues. CDR1 SGHTA and CDR2 FQGTGA come from the germline V gene. The CDR3 reads CASSRMTAGSYEQYF. The CDR3 DNA reads TGTGCCAGCAGCCGAATGACAGCAGGCTCATACGAGCAGTACTTC.

The CDR3 DNA sequence: TGTGCCAGCAGGTCCTTGATAGGGGCGCGAAATTCACCCCTCCACTTT. Translating it yields CASRSLIGARNSPLHF. V is TRBV11-2 and J is TRBJ1-6, with a possible D match to TRBD1 (5 bases). The CDR3 is 16 amino acids. V was shortened by 6 bases and J by 7 bases, with 19 bases between the two germline ends. Germline assignment: CDR1 SGHAT and CDR2 FQNNGV.

V gene TRBV12-3 or TRBV12-4 combines with J gene TRBJ2-5; D is uncertain. This CDR3 contains 12 residues. V dropped 0 bases and J dropped 5 bases, with 4 bases sitting between them. As DNA, the CDR3 is TGTGCCAGCAGTTTAGCTCCGGAGACCCAGTACTTC. Amino acid sequence: CASSLAPETQYF.

The chain combines TRBV3-1 (or the pseudogene TRBV3-2) with TRBJ2-1, with 12 bases lining up with TRBD2. Germline V gives CDR1 LGHDT, CDR2 YNNKEL (reference sequence). J lost 9 bases, V lost 1 base, and 10 bases had no gene match. The CDR3 is 17 residues long. This CDR3 reads CASSQVRGLAGGREQFF. The DNA of the CDR3 is TGTGCCAGCAGCCAAGTAAGAGGGCTAGCGGGGGGGCGTGAGCAGTTCTTC.

The chain uses TRBV4-1 and TRBJ1-1, with 9 nucleotides matching TRBD1. Germline V CDR1 and CDR2: MGHRA, YSYEKL. CDR3 length equals 21 residues. V was pared by 0 bases and J by 7 bases, with 24 bases of the junction left unmatched. CDR3 region: CASSQERLSRTGAARASEAFF. The CDR3 DNA reads as TGCGCCAGCAGCCAAGAGAGGTTGTCGAGGACAGGGGCCGCGCGGGCCAGTGAAGCTTTCTTT.

The chain uses TRBV12-5 and TRBJ2-7; TRBD1 matches at 7 bases. Germline loops: CDR1 LGHNT, CDR2 FRNRAP. The CDR3 consists of 15 residues. The V gene end was trimmed by 6 bases and the J gene end by 3 bases; junction bases not matched to a gene: 11. This CDR3 is CASGTHGTALYEQYF. The CDR3 DNA reads TGTGCTAGTGGGACTCACGGGACAGCCCTCTACGAGCAGTACTTC.

The chain is built from TRBV7-6 and TRBJ2-2; 7 bases line up with TRBD2. V was pared by 1 base and J by 3 bases, with 11 bases of the junction left unmatched. The CDR3 covers 18 residues. CDR1 is SGHVS, CDR2 FNYEAQ, per germline. CDR3 in DNA: TGTGCCAGCAGCTTAGAAGTTTTGGGCGGGGGAGACACCGGGGAGCTGTTTTTT. It encodes CASSLEVLGGGDTGELFF.

This sequence joins TRBV4-1 and TRBJ1-2; 9 bases are shared with TRBD1. Per germline, CDR1 MGHRA and CDR2 YSYEKL. The CDR3 loop spans 18 amino acids. The V and J ends lost 0 bases and 3 bases, in that order; junction bases with no gene match: 11. CDR3 residues: CASSQEWSTGGSYYGYTF. The CDR3 region has the DNA TGCGCCAGCAGCCAAGAGTGGTCAACAGGGGGCTCGTACTATGGCTACACCTTC.

DNA for the CDR3: TGTGCCAGCAGCTCAAGGAGACTAGCGGGGGCAGAGACCCAGTACTTC. Its translation is CASSSRRLAGAETQYF. This chain joins TRBV3-1 (or the pseudogene TRBV3-2) and TRBJ2-5; TRBD2 matches 12 bases. V lost 5 bases, J lost 4 bases, and 8 bases stayed unmatched. The CDR3 spans 16 residues. Germline loops: CDR1 LGHDT, CDR2 YNNKEL (reference sequence).

V gene TRBV6-6 combines with J gene TRBJ1-4, with 9 positions matching TRBD1. The V gene's germline CDR1 is MNHNY and CDR2 SVGAGI (reference sequence). The trim removed 7 bases at V and 8 bases at J, leaving 8 bases unmatched. This CDR3 is 14 amino acids long. CDR3 bases: TGTGCCAGCACCCCGGGACAGGGTGCCGAAAAACTGTTTTTT. Translation: CASTPGQGAEKLFF.

V gene TRBV3-1 (or the pseudogene TRBV3-2) combines with J gene TRBJ1-6; 7 bases match TRBD1. The CDR3 loop spans 16 amino acids. With 0 bases clipped from V and 10 bases from J, the junction kept 9 bases outside the gene matches. Germline assignment: CDR1 LGHDT and CDR2 YNNKEL (reference sequence). The CDR3 sequence: CASSQDTGGGDSPLHF. CDR3 nucleotides: TGTGCCAGCAGCCAAGATACCGGAGGGGGCGACTCACCCCTCCACTTT.

V usage is TRBV3-1 (or the pseudogene TRBV3-2) and J usage is TRBJ1-4; D is unclear. The CDR3 is 17 residues long. Germline CDR1 and CDR2: LGHDT and YNNKEL (reference sequence). The V end lost 5 bases, the J end lost 5 bases, and 21 bases lay between the germline ends. DNA for the CDR3: TGTGCCAGCAGCGAAACGCCCGGACGGAGCGGAAATGAAAAACTGTTTTTT. It encodes CASSETPGRSGNEKLFF.